The entry below gives a single T cell receptor beta chain sequence along with its context. The record originates from a study of T-cell memory formation after mild COVID-19. Each CDR3 protein is one row after TCRdb ran MiXCR on the 5' RACE reads. Of about 540,000 distinct CDR3 sequences listed, just over 20% are singletons. The trim removed 5 bases at V and 3 bases at J, leaving 11 bases unmatched. The CDR3 is made up of 17 amino acids. Germline V gives CDR1 SQVTM, CDR2 ANQGSEA. The chain couples TRBV29-1 to TRBJ2-1, with 12 positions matching TRBD2. The sequence came from an adult woman who had mild COVID-19 (a few samples of this study predate the infection). Cell type and time point are not known. The source material was PBMCs or a T cell subset sorted from them (not recorded which). The CDR3 reads CSVHDRSTSGSYNEQFF. CDR3 nucleotides: TGCAGCGTTCATGACAGGTCGACTAGCGGGAGCTACAATGAGCAGTTCTTC.